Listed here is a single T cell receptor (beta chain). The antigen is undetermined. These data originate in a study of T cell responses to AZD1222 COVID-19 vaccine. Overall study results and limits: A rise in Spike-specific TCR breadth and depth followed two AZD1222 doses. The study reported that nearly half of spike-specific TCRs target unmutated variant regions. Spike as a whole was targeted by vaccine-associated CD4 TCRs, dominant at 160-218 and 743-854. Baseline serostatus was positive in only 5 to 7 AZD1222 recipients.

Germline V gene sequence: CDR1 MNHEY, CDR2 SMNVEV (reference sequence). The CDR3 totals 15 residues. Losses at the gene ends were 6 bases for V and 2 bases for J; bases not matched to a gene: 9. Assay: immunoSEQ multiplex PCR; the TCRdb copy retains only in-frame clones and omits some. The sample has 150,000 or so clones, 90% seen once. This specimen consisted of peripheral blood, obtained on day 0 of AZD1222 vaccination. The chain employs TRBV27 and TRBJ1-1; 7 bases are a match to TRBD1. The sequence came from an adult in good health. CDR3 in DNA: TGTGCCAGCAGATCAACCGACAGGGACAACACTGAAGCTTTCTTT. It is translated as CASRSTDRDNTEAFF.